This record looks at one T cell receptor (beta chain) sequence and its context. Which antigen it targets is not known. No base quality values were provided; no much bigger clone lies one nucleotide off. Patients with autoimmune disease history or receiving systemic immunosuppression were excluded from the trial. Peripheral blood for TCR sequencing was collected from all dose cohorts at baseline, on cycle 4 day 1, and on cycle 7 day 1. The samples were drawn from a first-in-human, open-label, multicenter phase I dose-escalation trial of ivuxolimab. Adults with locally advanced or metastatic melanoma, renal cell, hepatocellular, or head and neck squamous cell carcinoma were enrolled in the trial. CD4+ and CD8+ T cells were sorted separately from peripheral blood before TCR sequencing. The CDR3 numbers 14 residues from cysteine through phenylalanine. The sequence is cut down to CDR3 DNA, 42 bases in frame from base 1. For CDR1 and CDR2, the germline V gene (reference sequence) lists MNHNY and SVGAGI. The germline ends are 9 bases apart after V is trimmed by 2 bases and J by 7 bases.

The data were obtained in a study of OX40 agonist ivuxolimab in advanced cancers. In the study overall: The costimulatory receptor OX40 (CD134) was targeted by ivuxolimab, a fully human IgG2 agonistic monoclonal antibody. Intravenous ivuxolimab was administered to patients every 2 weeks at six dose levels: 0.01, 0.1, 0.3, 1.5, 3 and 10 mg/kg. Of the 52 patients in dose escalation, 19 had hepatocellular carcinoma, some 15 had melanoma, 9 had renal cell carcinoma and 9 had head and neck cancer. In the dose-escalation cohort, 82.7% of patients were male, and the mean age was roughly 56 years with a range of roughly 23 to 79. Patients were allowed to have had prior anti-PD-1, anti-PD-L1 or anti-CTLA-4 therapy, and 30% to 40% of the dose-escalation patients had previously received checkpoint inhibitors. Partial responses were achieved by three dose-escalation patients, of whom one had hepatocellular carcinoma and two had cutaneous melanoma. Peripheral TCRbeta sequencing aimed to test whether ivuxolimab altered TCR sequence diversity and caused clonal T-cell expansion. The paper reports the monotherapy dose-escalation portion (N of about 47 patients) of the phase I ivuxolimab trial. Overall study outcomes, separate from this receptor: After ivuxolimab, expanded clones were on average more numerous among CD8+ T cells than among CD4+ T cells. At doses of 0.1 to 3.0 mg/kg, clonal expansion of both CD4+ and CD8+ blood T cells was observed from baseline to week 6. Low levels of normalized T-cell clonal expansion were also seen in some nonresponding patients. In partial responders in the 0.1-3.0 mg/kg groups, normalized peripheral clonal expansion was found to be among the lowest, especially among CD8+ T cells. Which antigens the clonally expanded peripheral T cells were specific for was not determined.

Genomic DNA was isolated from the sorted cells so that the TCRbeta CDR3 region could be sequenced. TCRbeta CDR3 regions were sequenced using the immunoSEQ Assay. TCRdb mirrors the immuneACCESS table, restricted to in-frame sequences. Some clones are absent from its copies; in checked studies, under half trace to an unresolved V gene, and the reason for the others is unknown. The table for this sample lists 77,000 or so clones; 85% to 90% of them were counted only once. The leading ten clones occupy approximately 2% of the sample. This material consisted of CD4+ or CD8+ T cells sorted from blood, taken in a trial of the OX40 agonist ivuxolimab. In this chain, TRBV6-6 is recombined with TRBJ1-6; TRBD1 is a weak D gene call, 5 bases matching. The TCR originated in an adult with an advanced solid tumor such as melanoma, head and neck, liver or kidney cancer. The CDR3 protein: CASSYQGSNSPLHF. The base sequence is TGTGCCAGCAGTTACCAGGGTTCGAATTCACCCCTCCACTTT.